This T cell receptor beta chain originates from a study of blood T cell repertoires in COVID-19. About the research overall: COVID-19 samples collected from the United States, Italy and Spain covered acute and convalescent phases. T cells, B-cell-depleted T cells, or PBMCs supplied cDNA or gDNA.

This clone has a single count. The CDR3 loop spans 14 amino acids. In germline, CDR1 is MNHNY, CDR2 SVGAGI (reference sequence). Trimming stripped 0 bases from V and 0 bases from J, with 5 bases between. Original processing notes: Using reference gene primer amplification, nucleated cell counts were estimated. Assay used: immunoSEQ multiplex PCR; TCRdb lists only in-frame clones, some missing. That table gives V, J and clone size, and the DNA gave D and trimming. This table holds 40,000 to 50,000 clones, about 92% found once. V usage is TRBV6-6 and J usage is TRBJ2-5; no clear D gene. Sequences were obtained from peripheral blood. The receptor comes from a human donor in a cohort sampled during active COVID-19. The DNA for the CDR3 is TGTGCCAGCAGTTACTCCCAGAACCAAGAGACCCAGTACTTC. Its protein is CASSYSQNQETQYF.